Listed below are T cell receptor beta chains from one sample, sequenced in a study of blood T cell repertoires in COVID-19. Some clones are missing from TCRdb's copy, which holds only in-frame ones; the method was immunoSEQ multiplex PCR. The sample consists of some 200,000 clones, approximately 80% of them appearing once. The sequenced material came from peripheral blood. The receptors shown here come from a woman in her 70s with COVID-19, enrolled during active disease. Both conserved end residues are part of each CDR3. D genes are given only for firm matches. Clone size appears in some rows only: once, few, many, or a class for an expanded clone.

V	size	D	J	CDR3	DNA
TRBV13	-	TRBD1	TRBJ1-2	CASSPLGGRGGYTF	TGTGCCAGCAGCCCGCTAGGGGGCCGCGGGGGCTACACCTTC
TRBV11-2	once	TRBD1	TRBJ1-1	CASSSEDRGKPEAFF	TGTGCCAGCAGCTCCGAAGACAGGGGTAAGCCTGAAGCTTTCTTT
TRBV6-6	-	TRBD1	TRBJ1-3	CASSHGTGPPEGNTIYF	TGTGCCAGCAGTCACGGGACAGGGCCGCCTGAGGGAAACACCATATATTTT
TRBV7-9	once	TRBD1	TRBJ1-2	CASSPRDRVALYGYTF	TGTGCCAGCAGCCCCCGGGACAGGGTGGCCCTCTATGGCTACACCTTC
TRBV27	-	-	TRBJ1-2	CASTAGAGNYGYTF	TGTGCCAGCACCGCTGGGGCGGGAAACTATGGCTACACCTTC
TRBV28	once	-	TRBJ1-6	CASNRAIGENSPLHF	TGTGCCAGTAACAGGGCCATAGGAGAGAATTCACCCCTCCACTTT
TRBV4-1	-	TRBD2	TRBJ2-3	CASSPGTSLGTDTQYF	TGCGCCAGCAGCCCAGGGACTAGCTTAGGCACAGATACGCAGTATTTT
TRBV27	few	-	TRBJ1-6	CASSLARGHNSPLHF	TGTGCCAGCAGCCTCGCAAGGGGCCATAATTCACCCCTCCACTTT
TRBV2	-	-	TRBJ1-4	CASIGSNKGPVKLFF	TGTGCCAGCATAGGGAGCAACAAGGGCCCCGTAAAACTGTTTTTT
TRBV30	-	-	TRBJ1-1	CAWSVLRGGTEAFF	TGTGCCTGGAGTGTACTCAGGGGCGGCACTGAAGCTTTCTTT
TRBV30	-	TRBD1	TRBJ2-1	CAWDHYPRGTGVVNEQFF	TGTGCCTGGGACCATTACCCCCGGGGGACAGGGGTCGTCAATGAGCAGTTCTTC
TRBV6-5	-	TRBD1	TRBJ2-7	CASSYTGTGISYEQYF	TGTGCCAGCAGTTACACCGGGACAGGGATCTCCTATGAGCAGTACTTC
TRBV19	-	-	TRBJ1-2	CASRPGLSLGQYGYTF	TGTGCCAGTAGACCGGGACTCTCTCTTGGGCAGTATGGCTACACCTTC
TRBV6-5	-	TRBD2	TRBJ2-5	CASRQSLAVQETQYF	TGTGCCAGCAGACAATCCCTAGCGGTCCAAGAGACCCAGTACTTC
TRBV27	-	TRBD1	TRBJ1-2	CASSLAGTGSGYTF	TGTGCCAGCAGTTTAGCCGGGACAGGGAGCGGCTACACCTTC
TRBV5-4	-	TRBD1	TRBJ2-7	CASSPGQGVDEQYF	TGTGCCAGCAGCCCAGGACAGGGCGTGGACGAGCAGTACTTC
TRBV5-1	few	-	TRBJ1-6	CASSLGRQSYNSPLHF	TGCGCCAGCAGCTTGGGCAGGCAGTCCTATAATTCACCCCTCCACTTT
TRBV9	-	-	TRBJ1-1	CASSSTGQPNTEAFF	TGTGCCAGCAGCTCCACGGGACAACCGAACACTGAAGCTTTCTTT
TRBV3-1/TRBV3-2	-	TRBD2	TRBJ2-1	CASSQEYGAGGVFF	TGTGCCAGCAGCCAAGAATATGGGGCGGGAGGGGTTTTCTTC
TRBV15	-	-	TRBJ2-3	CATSRDSKGTDTQYF	TGTGCCACCAGCAGGGACAGCAAGGGCACAGATACGCAGTATTTT
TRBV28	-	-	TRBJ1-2	CASSPQENYGYTF	TGTGCCAGCAGCCCACAGGAGAACTATGGCTACACCTTC
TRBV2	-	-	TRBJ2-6	CASSAWAGDLISGANVLTF	TGTGCCAGCAGTGCTTGGGCAGGGGATTTAATCTCTGGGGCCAACGTCCTGACTTTC
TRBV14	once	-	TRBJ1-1	CASRPMNTEAFF	TGTGCCAGCCGCCCCATGAACACTGAAGCTTTCTTT
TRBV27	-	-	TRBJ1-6	CASSFDFGATYNSPLHF	TGTGCCAGCAGTTTTGATTTTGGGGCGACGTATAATTCACCCCTCCACTTT
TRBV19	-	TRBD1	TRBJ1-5	CASSVIQGIRNQPQHF	TGTGCCAGTAGTGTGATACAGGGGATTCGCAATCAGCCCCAGCATTTT
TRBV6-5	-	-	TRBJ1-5	CASSPWTDSNQPQHF	TGTGCCAGCAGTCCTTGGACAGATAGCAATCAGCCCCAGCATTTT
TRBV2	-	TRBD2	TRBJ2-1	CASSFGFGTSSLDEQFF	TGTGCCAGCAGTTTTGGCTTCGGGACTAGCTCGCTCGATGAGCAGTTCTTC
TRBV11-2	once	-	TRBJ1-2	CASSPVGAFYGYTF	TGTGCCAGCAGCCCAGTAGGGGCCTTCTATGGCTACACCTTC
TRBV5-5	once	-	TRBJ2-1	CASSLSQGSYNEQFF	TGTGCCAGCAGCTTATCGCAGGGCTCCTACAATGAGCAGTTCTTC
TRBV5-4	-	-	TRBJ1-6	CASSYRGGSDSPLHF	TGTGCCAGCAGCTACCGGGGGGGGAGCGATTCACCCCTCCACTTT
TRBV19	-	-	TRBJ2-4	CASSIEGAGNIQYF	TGTGCCAGTAGTATAGAAGGGGCGGGGAACATTCAGTACTTC
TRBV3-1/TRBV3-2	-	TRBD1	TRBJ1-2	CASSLGQGAGGYTF	TGTGCCAGCAGTCTGGGACAGGGGGCCGGAGGCTACACCTTC
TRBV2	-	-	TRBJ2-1	CASRQTSNEQFF	TGTGCCAGCAGACAAACTAGCAATGAGCAGTTCTTC
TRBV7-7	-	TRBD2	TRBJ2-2	CASSPGLAGRREAGELFF	TGTGCTAGCAGCCCCGGACTAGCGGGACGAAGAGAGGCCGGGGAGCTGTTTTTT
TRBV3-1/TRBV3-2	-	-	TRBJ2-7	CASSQVPGSTYEQYF	TGTGCCAGCAGCCAAGTTCCGGGGTCCACCTACGAGCAGTACTTC
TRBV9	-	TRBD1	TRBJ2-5	CASSGTGGAETQYF	TGTGCCAGCAGCGGGACAGGGGGCGCGGAGACCCAGTACTTC
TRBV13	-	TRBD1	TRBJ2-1	CASSHRDRSFNEQFF	TGTGCCAGCAGCCACCGGGACAGGTCGTTCAATGAGCAGTTCTTC
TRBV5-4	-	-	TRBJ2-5	CASSLVAAGRRETQYF	TGTGCCAGCAGCTTGGTGGCGGCAGGGAGGCGCGAGACCCAGTACTTC
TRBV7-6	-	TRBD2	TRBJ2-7	CASSNPSGRLDVEQYF	TGTGCCAGCAGCAACCCTAGCGGGAGGCTTGATGTCGAGCAGTACTTC
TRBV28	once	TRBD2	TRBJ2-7	CASSFLQGGYEQYF	TGTGCCAGCAGTTTTTTGCAGGGAGGGTACGAGCAGTACTTC
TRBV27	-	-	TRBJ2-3	CASSQHPNTQYF	TGTGCCAGCAGTCAACACCCGAATACGCAGTATTTT
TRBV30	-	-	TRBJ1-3	CAWNWDTRNTIYF	TGTGCCTGGAACTGGGACACCAGAAACACCATATATTTT
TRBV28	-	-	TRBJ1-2	CASSLYGGGANYGYTF	TGTGCCAGCAGTTTATATGGGGGGGGTGCTAACTATGGCTACACCTTC
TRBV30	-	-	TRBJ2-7	CAWGGTDYYEQYF	TGTGCCTGGGGAGGGACGGACTACTACGAGCAGTACTTC
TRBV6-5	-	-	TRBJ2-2	CASSPQGTGAGELFF	TGTGCCAGCAGTCCACAGGGTACCGGAGCCGGGGAGCTGTTTTTT
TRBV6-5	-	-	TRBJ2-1	CASGSSLNEQFF	TGTGCCAGCGGCTCTAGCCTCAATGAGCAGTTCTTC
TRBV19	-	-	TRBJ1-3	CASSTGGSGNTIYF	TGTGCCAGTAGTACGGGGGGCTCTGGAAACACCATATATTTT